This TCR beta chain was documented in a study of response to subunit inactivated influenza vaccine. General study results and limits: Each seasonal influenza vaccination recruits few new T cells, the authors suggested.

One entry per CDR3 protein, called by TCRdb with MiXCR from the RT-PCR reads. The sample records hundreds of thousands of distinct CDR3 sequences, approximately 14% being singletons. The CDR3 runs to 18 residues. The V and J ends lost 0 bases and 4 bases, in that order; junction bases with no gene match: 11. Germline assignment: CDR1 MGHRA and CDR2 YSYEKL. A remark on this clonotype: Its antigen is as yet unknown.

The clonotype was recovered from a man aged 50-59 years who received an inactivated influenza vaccine. Sequenced here: PBMCs from blood, sampled 14 days before vaccination. This sequence joins TRBV4-1 and TRBJ2-3; TRBD2 matches 9 bases. CDR3 sequence: CASSQDLIAGVNSDTQYF. Here the CDR3 DNA reads TGCGCCAGCAGCCAAGATCTCATAGCGGGGGTAAACTCAGATACGCAGTATTTT.